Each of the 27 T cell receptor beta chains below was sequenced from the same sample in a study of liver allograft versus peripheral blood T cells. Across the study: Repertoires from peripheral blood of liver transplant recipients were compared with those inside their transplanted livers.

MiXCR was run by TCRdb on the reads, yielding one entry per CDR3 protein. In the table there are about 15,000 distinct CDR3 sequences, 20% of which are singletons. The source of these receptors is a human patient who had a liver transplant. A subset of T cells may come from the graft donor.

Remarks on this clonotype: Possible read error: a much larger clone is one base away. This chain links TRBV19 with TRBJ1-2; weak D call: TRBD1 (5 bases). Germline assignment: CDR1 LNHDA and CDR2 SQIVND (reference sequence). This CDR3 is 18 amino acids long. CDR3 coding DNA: TGTGTCAGTATGTCTCCCGGTTTGGGGACCACGACTAGCTATGGCTACACCTTC. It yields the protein CVSMSPGLGTTTSYGYTF.

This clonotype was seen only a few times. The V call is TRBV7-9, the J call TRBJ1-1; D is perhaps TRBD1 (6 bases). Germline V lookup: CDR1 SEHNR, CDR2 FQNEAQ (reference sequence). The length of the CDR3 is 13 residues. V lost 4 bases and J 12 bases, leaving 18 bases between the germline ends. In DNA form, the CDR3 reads TGTGCCAGCAGCTATTCAACCGGGGGCGCGACTTTCTTT. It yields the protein CASSYSTGGATFF.

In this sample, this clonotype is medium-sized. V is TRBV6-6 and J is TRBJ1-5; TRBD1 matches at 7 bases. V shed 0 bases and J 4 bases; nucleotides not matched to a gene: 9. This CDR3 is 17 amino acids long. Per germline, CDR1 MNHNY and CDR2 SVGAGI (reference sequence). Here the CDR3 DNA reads TGTGCCAGCAGTTACTCTCCCGCCGCACAGGGGAATCAGCCCCAGCATTTT. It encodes CASSYSPAAQGNQPQHF.

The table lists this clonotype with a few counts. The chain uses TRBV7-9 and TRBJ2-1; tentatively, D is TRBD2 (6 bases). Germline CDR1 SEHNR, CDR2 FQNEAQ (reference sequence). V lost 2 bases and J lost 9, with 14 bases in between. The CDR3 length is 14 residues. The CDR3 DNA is TGTGCCAGCAGCTTATCCCAAGTGGGGGGTGAGCAGTTCTTC. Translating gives CASSLSQVGGEQFF.

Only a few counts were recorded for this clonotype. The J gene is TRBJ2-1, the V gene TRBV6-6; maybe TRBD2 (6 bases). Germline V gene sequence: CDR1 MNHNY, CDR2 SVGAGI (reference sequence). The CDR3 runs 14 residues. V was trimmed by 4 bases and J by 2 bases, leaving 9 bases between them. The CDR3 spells CASSSTSPYNEQFF. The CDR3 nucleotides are TGTGCCAGCAGTTCGACTAGTCCCTACAATGAGCAGTTCTTC.

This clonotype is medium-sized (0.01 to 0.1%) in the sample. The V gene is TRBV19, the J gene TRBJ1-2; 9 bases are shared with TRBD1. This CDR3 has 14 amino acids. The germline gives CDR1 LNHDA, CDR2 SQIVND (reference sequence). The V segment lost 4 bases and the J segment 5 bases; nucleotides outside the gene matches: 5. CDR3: CASSTRTGEYGYTF. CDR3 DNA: TGTGCCAGTAGTACCAGGACAGGGGAATATGGCTACACCTTC.

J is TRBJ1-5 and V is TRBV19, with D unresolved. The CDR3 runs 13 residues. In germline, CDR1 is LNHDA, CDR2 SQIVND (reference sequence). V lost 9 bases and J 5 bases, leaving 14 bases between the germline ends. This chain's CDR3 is CARSSSVYQPQHF. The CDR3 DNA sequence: TGTGCCAGAAGCTCGAGTGTATATCAGCCCCAGCATTTT. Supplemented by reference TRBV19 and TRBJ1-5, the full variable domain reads DGGITQSPKYLFRKEGQNVTLSCEQNLNHDAMYWYRQDPGQGLRLIYYSQIVNDFQKGDIAEGYSVSREKKESFPLTVTSAQKNPTAFYLCARSSSVYQPQHFGDGTRLSIL.

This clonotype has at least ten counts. Written as DNA, the CDR3 is TGCAGCGTCGCGACAGGGAATCGTATAGGCTACACCTTC. It is translated as CSVATGNRIGYTF. The chain carries TRBV29-1 and TRBJ1-2, with 7 bases identical to TRBD1. Unmatched junction bases numbered 12, after V lost 6 bases and J lost 8 bases. Germline V gene data show CDR1 as SQVTM and CDR2 as ANQGSEA. The CDR3 is 13 residues long.

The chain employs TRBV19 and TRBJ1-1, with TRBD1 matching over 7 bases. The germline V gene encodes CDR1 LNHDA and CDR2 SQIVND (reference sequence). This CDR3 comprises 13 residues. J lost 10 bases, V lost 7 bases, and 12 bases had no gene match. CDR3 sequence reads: CASNPDRAFGAFF. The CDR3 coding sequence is TGTGCCAGTAACCCAGACAGGGCGTTTGGAGCTTTCTTT. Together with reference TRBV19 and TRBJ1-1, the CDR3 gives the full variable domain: DGGITQSPKYLFRKEGQNVTLSCEQNLNHDAMYWYRQDPGQGLRLIYYSQIVNDFQKGDIAEGYSVSREKKESFPLTVTSAQKNPTAFYLCASNPDRAFGAFFGQGTRLTVV.

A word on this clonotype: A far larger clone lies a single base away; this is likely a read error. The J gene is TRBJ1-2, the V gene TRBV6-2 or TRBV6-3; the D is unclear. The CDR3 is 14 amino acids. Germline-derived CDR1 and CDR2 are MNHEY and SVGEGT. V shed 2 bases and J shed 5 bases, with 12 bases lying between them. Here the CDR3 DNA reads TGTGCCAGCAGTTACCGGGTGCAGGTATATGGCTACACCTTC. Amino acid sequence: CASSYRVQVYGYTF.

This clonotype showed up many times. CDR3 in amino acids: CASSTGVWDGYTF. CDR3 in DNA: TGTGCCAGCAGCACAGGGGTCTGGGATGGCTACACCTTC. This chain joins TRBV6-5 and TRBJ1-2; 7 bases fit TRBD1. CDR1 is MNHEY and CDR2 is SVGAGI in the germline V gene. The CDR3 runs 13 residues. V lost 6 bases to trimming and J lost 6 bases; unmatched junction nucleotides: 7.

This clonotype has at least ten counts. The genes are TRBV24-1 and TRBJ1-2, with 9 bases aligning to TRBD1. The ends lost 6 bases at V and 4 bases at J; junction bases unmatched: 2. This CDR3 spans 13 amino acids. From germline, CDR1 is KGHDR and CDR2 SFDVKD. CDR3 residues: CATSTGGVYGYTF. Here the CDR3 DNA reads TGTGCCACCAGTACAGGGGGCGTCTATGGCTACACCTTC.

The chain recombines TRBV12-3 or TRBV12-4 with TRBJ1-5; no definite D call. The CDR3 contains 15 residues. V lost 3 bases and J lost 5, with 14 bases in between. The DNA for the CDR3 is TGTGCCAGCAGTTTCGGCCAGGCTTCGTATCAGCCCCAGCATTTT. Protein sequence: CASSFGQASYQPQHF.

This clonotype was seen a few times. The CDR3 here is CASSRDRWNQPQHF. The CDR3 DNA is TGTGCCAGCAGCAGGGACAGGTGGAATCAGCCCCAGCATTTT. V is TRBV12-3 or TRBV12-4 and J is TRBJ1-5; 8 bases are shared with TRBD1. J was trimmed by 4 bases and V by 6 bases; bases with no gene match: 5. CDR3 length: 14 amino acids.

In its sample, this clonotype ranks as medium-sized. The CDR3 sequence: CASSPPGSMNTEAFF. CDR3 DNA: TGTGCCAGCTCACCCCCCGGATCCATGAACACTGAAGCTTTCTTT. This chain connects TRBV18 to TRBJ1-1; no clear D. Germline lookup yields CDR1 KGHSH and CDR2 LQKENI. The CDR3 is 15 residues long. V dropped 3 bases and J dropped 0 bases, with 11 bases sitting between them.

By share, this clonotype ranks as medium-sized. Here the CDR3 DNA reads TGTGCCATCAGTGAGTCCCGCCCCGGGACAGGGGATCACTATGGCTACACCTTC. It specifies CAISESRPGTGDHYGYTF. The chain couples TRBV10-3 to TRBJ1-2, with TRBD1 matching 10 bases. CDR1 and CDR2 from the germline V gene are ENHRY and SYGVKD. The CDR3 contains 18 residues. J lost 3 bases, V lost 0 bases, and 10 bases had no gene match.

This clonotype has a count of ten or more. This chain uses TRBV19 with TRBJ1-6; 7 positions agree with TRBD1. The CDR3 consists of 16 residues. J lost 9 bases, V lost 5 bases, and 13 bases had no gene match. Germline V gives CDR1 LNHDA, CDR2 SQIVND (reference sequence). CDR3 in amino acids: CASSRDSAGMISPLHF. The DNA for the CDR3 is TGTGCCAGTAGTCGGGACAGCGCTGGAATGATTTCACCCCTCCACTTT.

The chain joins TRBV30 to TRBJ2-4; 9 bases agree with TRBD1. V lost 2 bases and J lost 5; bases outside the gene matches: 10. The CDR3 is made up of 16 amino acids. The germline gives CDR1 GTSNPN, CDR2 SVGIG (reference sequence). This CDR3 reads CAWSWARHRGQNIQYF. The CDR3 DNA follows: TGTGCCTGGAGTTGGGCCCGGCACAGGGGGCAAAACATTCAGTACTTC.

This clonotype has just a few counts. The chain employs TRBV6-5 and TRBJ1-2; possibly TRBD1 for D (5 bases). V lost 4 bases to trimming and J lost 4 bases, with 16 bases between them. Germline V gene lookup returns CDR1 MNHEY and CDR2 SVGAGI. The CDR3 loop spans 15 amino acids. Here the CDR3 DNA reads TGTGCCAGCAGTTTCAGCCGATGGGGGGGCTATGGCTACACCTTC. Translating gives CASSFSRWGGYGYTF.

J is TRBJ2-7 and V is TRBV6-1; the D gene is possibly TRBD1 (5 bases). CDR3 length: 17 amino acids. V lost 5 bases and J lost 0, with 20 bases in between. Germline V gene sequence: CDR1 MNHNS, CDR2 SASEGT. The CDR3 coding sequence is TGTGCCAGCAGTTCCCGGTTGGGGCTGATCAGCTCCTACGAGCAGTACTTC. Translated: CASSSRLGLISSYEQYF.

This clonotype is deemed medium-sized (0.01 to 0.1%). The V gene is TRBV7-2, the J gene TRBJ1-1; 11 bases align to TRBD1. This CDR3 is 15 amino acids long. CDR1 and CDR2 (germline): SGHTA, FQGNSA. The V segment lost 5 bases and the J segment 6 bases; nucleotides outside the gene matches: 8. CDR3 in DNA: TGTGCCAGCAGCCCAGCAGTGGGACAGGGGGCTGAAGCTTTCTTT. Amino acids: CASSPAVGQGAEAFF.

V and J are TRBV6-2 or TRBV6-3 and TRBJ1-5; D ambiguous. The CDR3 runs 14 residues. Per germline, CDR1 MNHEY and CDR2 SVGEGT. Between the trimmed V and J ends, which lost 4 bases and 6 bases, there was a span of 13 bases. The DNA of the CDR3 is TGTGCCAGCAGTTCCAGAGGAGGAGGTCAGCCCCAGCATTTT. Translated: CASSSRGGGQPQHF.

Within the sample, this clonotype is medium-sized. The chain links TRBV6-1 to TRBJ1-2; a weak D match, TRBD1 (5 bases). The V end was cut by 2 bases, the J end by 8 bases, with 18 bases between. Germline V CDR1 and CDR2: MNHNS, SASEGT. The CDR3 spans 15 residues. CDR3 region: CASSEPPAGWQGYTF. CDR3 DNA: TGTGCCAGCAGTGAACCCCCCGCAGGGTGGCAAGGCTACACCTTC.

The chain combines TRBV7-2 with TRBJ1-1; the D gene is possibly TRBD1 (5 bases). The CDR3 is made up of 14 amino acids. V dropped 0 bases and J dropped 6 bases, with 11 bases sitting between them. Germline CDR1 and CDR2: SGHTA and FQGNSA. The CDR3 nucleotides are TGTGCCAGCAGCTTAGCAGGATGGGGCGCTGAAGCTTTCTTT. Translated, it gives CASSLAGWGAEAFF.

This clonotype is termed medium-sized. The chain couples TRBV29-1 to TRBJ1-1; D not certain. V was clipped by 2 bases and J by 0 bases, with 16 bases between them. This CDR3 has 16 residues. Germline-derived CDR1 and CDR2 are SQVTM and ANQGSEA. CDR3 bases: TGCAGCGTTGAACACCCTACAGAAGGGTTGAACACTGAAGCTTTCTTT. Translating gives CSVEHPTEGLNTEAFF.

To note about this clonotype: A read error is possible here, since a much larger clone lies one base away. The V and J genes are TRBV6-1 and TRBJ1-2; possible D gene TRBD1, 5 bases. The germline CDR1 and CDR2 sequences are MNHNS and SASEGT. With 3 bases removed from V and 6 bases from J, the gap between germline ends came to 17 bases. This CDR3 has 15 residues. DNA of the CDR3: TGTGCCAGCAGTGAGTCGAATGGCGGGGGGGATGGCTACACCTTC. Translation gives CASSESNGGGDGYTF.

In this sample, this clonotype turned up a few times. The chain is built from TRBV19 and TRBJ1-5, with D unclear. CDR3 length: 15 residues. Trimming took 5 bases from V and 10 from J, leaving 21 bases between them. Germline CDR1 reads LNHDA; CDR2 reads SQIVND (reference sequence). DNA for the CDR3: TGTGCCAGTAGTCGGAACCCCCCCTCCCCCTCACCCCAGCATTTT. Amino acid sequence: CASSRNPPSPSPQHF.